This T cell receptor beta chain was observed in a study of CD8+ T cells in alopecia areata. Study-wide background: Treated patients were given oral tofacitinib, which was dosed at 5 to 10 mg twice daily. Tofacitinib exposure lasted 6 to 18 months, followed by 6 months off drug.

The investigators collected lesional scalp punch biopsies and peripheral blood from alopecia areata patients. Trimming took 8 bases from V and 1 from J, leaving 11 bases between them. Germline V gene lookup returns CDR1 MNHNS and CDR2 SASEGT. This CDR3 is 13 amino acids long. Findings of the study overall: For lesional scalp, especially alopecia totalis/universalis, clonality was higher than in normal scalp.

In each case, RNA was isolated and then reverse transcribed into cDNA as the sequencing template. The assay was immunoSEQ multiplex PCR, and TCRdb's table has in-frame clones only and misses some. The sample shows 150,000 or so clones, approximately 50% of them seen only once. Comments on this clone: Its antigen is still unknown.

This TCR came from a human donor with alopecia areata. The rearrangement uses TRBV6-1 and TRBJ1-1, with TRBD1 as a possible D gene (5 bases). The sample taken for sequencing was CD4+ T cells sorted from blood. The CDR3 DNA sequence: TGTGCCAGCCCGGGGGTGGGGAACACTGAAGCTTTCTTT. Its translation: CASPGVGNTEAFF.